This T cell receptor beta chain is drawn from a study of T-cell memory formation after mild COVID-19. A few counts support this clonotype. Each CDR3 protein gets one entry after TCRdb re-called the 5' RACE reads with MiXCR. The sample contains roughly 250,000 distinct CDR3 sequences, approximately 15% of which appear only once. V lost 1 base and J lost 2, with 8 bases in between. CDR1 is SGHAT, CDR2 FQNNGV, per germline. The CDR3 covers 14 residues. Sequencing was done on a sample of PBMCs or a T cell subset sorted from them (not recorded which). The V call is TRBV11-2, the J call TRBJ2-5; no firm D call. This TCR was recovered from a man between 18 and 35 years old who had mild COVID-19 (a few samples of this study predate the infection). Cell type and time point are not known. The CDR3 here is CASSLVAKQETQYF. CDR3 DNA sequence: TGTGCCAGCAGCTTAGTGGCCAAACAAGAGACCCAGTACTTC.